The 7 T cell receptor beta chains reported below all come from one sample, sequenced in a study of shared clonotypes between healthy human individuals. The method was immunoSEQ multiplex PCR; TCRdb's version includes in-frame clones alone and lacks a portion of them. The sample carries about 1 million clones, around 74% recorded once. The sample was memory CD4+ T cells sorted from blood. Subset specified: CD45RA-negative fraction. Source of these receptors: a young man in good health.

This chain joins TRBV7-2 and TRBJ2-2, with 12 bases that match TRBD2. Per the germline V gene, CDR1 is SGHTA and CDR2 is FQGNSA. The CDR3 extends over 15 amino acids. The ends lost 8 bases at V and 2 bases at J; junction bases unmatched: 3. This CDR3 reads CASRGLAGNTGELFF. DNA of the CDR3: TGTGCCAGCCGAGGACTAGCGGGAAACACCGGGGAGCTGTTTTTT.

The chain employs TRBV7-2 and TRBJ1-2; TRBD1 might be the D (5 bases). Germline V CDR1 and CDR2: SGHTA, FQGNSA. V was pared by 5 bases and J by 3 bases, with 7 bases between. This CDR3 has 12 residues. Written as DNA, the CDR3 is TGTGCCAGCAGCACCAGGGACTATGGCTACACCTTC. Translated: CASSTRDYGYTF.

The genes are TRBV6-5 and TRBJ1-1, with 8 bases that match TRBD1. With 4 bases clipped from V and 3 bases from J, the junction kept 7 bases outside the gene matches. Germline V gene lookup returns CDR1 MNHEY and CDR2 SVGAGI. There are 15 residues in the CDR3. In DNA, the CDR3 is TGTGCCAGCAGTTCGACTTCAGGGGGCCACACTGAAGCTTTCTTT. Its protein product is CASSSTSGGHTEAFF.

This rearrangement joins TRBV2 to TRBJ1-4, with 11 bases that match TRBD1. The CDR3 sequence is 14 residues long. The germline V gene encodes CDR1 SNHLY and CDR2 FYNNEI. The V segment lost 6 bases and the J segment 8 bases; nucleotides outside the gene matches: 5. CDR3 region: CASRGTGGGEKLFF. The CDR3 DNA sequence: TGTGCCAGCAGGGGGACAGGGGGAGGGGAAAAACTGTTTTTT.

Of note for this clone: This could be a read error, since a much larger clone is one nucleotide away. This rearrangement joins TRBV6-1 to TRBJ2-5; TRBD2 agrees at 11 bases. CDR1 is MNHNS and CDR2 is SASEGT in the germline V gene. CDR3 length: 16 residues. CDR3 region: CTSSEVTSGGRETQYF. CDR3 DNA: TGTACCAGCAGTGAAGTAACTAGCGGGGGTCGGGAGACCCAGTACTTC.

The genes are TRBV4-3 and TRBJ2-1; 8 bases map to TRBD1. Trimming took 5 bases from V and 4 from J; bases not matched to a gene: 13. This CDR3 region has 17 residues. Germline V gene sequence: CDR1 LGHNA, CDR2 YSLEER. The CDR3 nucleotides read TGCGCCAGCAGCGAAGGACAGGGCGGAGCAATATACAATGAGCAGTTCTTC. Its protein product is CASSEGQGGAIYNEQFF.

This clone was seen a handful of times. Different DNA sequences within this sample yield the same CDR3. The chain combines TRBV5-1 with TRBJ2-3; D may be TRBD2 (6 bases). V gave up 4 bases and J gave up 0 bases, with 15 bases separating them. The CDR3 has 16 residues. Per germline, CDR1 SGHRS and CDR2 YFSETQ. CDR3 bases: TGCGCCAGCAGCAAGGGATCGGGAGCTAGCACAGATACGCAGTATTTT. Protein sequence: CASSKGSGASTDTQYF.